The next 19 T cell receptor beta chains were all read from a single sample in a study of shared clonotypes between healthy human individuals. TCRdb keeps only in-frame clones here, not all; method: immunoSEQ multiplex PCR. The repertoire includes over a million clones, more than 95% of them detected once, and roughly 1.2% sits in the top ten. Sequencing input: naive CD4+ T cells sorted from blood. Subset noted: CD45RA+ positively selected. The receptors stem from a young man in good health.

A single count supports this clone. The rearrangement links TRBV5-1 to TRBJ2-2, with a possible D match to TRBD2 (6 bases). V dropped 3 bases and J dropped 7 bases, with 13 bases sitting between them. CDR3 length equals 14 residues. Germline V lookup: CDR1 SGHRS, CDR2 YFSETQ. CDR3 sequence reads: CASSSGVVGGELFF. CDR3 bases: TGCGCCAGCAGCTCGGGGGTGGTCGGCGGGGAGCTGTTTTTT.

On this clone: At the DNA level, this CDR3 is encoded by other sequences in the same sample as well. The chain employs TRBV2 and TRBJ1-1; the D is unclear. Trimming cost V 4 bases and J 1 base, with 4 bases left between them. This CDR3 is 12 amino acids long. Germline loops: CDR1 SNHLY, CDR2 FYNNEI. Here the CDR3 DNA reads TGTGCCAGCAGTGTGGAGAACACTGAAGCTTTCTTT. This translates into CASSVENTEAFF. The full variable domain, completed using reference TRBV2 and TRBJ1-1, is EPEVTQTPSHQVTQMGQEVILRCVPISNHLYFYWYRQILGQKVEFLVSFYNNEISEKSEIFDDQFSVERPDGSNFTLKIRSTKLEDSAMYFCASSVENTEAFFGQGTRLTVV.

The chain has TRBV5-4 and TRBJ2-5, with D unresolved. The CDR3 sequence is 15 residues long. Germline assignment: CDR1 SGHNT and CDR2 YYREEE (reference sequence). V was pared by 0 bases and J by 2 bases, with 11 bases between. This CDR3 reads CASSLDVGEQETQYF. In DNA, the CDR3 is TGTGCCAGCAGCTTGGATGTTGGGGAACAAGAGACCCAGTACTTC. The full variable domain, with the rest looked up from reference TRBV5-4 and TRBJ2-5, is ETGVTQSPTHLIKTRGQQVTLRCSSQSGHNTVSWYQQALGQGPQFIFQYYREEENGRGNFPPRFSGLQFPNYSSELNVNALELDDSALYLCASSLDVGEQETQYFGPGTRLLVL.

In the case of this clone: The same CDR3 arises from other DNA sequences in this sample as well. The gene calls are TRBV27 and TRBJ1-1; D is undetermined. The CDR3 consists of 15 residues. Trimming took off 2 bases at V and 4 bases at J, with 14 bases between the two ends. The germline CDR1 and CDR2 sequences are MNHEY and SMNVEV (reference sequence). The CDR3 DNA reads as TGTGCCAGCAGTTTAGGCAAGGGTATGGGCACTGAAGCTTTCTTT. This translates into CASSLGKGMGTEAFF.

The CDR3 sequence is CASSVVDSNNNEQFF. The CDR3 DNA is TGTGCCAGCAGCGTAGTGGACTCGAATAACAATGAGCAGTTCTTC. The genes are TRBV9 and TRBJ2-1; D is perhaps TRBD2 (5 bases). Germline V gives CDR1 SGDLS, CDR2 YYNGEE. This CDR3 contains 15 residues. V dropped 0 bases and J dropped 5 bases, with 12 bases sitting between them.

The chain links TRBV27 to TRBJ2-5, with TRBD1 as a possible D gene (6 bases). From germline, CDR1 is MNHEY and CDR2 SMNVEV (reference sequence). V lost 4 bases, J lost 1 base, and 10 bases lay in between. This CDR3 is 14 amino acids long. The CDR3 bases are TGTGCCAGCAGTTCGACAGGACGCCAAGAGACCCAGTACTTC. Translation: CASSSTGRQETQYF.

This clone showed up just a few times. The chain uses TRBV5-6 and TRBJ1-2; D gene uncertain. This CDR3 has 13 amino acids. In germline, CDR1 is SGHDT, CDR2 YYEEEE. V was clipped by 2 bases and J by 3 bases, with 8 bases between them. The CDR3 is CASSFVKDYGYTF. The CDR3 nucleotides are TGTGCCAGCAGCTTTGTCAAAGACTATGGCTACACCTTC.

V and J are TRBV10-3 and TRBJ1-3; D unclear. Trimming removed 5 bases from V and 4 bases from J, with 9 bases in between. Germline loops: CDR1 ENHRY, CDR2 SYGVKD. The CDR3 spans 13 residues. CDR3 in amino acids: CAISPQLGNTIYF. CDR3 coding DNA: TGTGCCATCAGTCCTCAATTGGGAAACACCATATATTTT.

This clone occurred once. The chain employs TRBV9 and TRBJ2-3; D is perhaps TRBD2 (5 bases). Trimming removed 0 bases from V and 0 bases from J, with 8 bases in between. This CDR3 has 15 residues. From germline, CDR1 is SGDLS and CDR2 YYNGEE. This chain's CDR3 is CASSVAGKSTDTQYF. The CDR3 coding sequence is TGTGCCAGCAGCGTAGCGGGGAAAAGCACAGATACGCAGTATTTT.

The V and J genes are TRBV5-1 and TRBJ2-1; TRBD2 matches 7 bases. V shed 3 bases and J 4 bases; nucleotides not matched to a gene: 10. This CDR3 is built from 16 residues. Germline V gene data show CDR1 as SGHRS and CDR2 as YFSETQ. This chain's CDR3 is CASSSPHGTIYNEQFF. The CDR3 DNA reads TGCGCCAGCAGCTCTCCACACGGGACTATTTACAATGAGCAGTTCTTC.

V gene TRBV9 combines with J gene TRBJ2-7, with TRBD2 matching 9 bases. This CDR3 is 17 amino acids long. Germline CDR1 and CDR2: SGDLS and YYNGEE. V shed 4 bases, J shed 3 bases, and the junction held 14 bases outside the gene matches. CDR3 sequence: CASSLTSGTEGSYEQYF. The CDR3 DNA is TGTGCCAGCAGCTTGACTAGCGGCACGGAAGGAAGCTACGAGCAGTACTTC.

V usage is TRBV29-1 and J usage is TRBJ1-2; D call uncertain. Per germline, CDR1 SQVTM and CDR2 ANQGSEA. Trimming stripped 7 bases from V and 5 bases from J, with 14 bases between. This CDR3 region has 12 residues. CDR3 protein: CSASGRIYGYTF. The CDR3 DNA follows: TGCAGCGCTTCAGGCAGGATTTATGGCTACACCTTC.

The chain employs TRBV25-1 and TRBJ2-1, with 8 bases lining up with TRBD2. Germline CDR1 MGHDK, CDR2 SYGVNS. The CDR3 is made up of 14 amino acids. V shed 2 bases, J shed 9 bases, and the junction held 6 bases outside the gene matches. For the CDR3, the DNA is TGTGCCAGCAGTGAACCCGGGACTAGTGGTGAGCAGTTCTTC. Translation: CASSEPGTSGEQFF.

The CDR3 protein is CSARGPTYEQYF. In DNA form, the CDR3 reads TGCAGCGCACGGGGACCAACCTACGAGCAGTACTTC. The chain combines TRBV29-1 with TRBJ2-7; D tentatively reads TRBD1 or TRBD2 (5 bases each). Trimming cost V 7 bases and J 2 bases, with 12 bases left between them. The CDR3 has 12 residues. Germline CDR1 is SQVTM and CDR2 is ANQGSEA.

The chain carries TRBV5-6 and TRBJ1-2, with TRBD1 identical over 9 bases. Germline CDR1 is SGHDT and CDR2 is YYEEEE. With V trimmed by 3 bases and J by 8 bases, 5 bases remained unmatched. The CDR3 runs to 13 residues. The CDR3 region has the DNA TGTGCCAGCAGCTGGGACAGGGTAGGCGGCTACACCTTC. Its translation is CASSWDRVGGYTF. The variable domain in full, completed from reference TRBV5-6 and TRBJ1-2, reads DAGVTQSPTHLIKTRGQQVTLRCSPKSGHDTVSWYQQALGQGPQFIFQYYEEEERQRGNFPDRFSGHQFPNYSSELNVNALLLGDSALYLCASSWDRVGGYTFGSGTRLTVV.

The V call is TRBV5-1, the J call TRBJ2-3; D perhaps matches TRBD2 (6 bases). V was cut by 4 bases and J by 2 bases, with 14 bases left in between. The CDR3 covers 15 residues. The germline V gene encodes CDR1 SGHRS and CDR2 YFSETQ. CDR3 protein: CASSPSIAVTDTQYF. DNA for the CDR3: TGCGCCAGCAGCCCCTCTATAGCGGTCACAGATACGCAGTATTTT.

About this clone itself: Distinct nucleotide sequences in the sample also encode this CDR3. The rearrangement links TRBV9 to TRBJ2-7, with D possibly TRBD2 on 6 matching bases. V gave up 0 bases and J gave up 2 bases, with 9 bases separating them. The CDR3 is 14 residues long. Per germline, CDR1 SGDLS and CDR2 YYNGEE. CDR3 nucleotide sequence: TGTGCCAGCAGCGTAGGTGCGGGGCCCTACGAGCAGTACTTC. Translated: CASSVGAGPYEQYF.

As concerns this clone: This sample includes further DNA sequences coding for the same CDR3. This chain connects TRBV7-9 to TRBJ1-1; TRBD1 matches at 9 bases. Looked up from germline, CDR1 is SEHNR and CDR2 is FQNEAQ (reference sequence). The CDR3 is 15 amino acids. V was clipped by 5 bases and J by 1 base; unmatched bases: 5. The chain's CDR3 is CASSPRTGANTEAFF. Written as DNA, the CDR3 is TGTGCCAGCAGCCCACGGACAGGGGCGAACACTGAAGCTTTCTTT.

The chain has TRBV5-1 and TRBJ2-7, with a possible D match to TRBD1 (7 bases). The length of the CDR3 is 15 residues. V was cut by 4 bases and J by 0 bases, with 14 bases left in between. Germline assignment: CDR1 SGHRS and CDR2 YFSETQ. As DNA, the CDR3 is TGCGCCAGCAGCCCTGCGGGACAGAGCTCCTACGAGCAGTACTTC. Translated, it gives CASSPAGQSSYEQYF.